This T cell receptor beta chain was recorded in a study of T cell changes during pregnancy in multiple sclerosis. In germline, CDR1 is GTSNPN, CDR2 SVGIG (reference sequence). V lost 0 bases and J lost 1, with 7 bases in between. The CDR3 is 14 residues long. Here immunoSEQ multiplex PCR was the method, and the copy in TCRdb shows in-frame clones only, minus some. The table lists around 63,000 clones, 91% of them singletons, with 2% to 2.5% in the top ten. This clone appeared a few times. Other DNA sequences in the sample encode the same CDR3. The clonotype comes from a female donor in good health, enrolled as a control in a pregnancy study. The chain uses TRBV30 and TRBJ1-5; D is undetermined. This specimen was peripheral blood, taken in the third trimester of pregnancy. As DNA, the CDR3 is TGTGCCTGGAGTGTATCGTCGAGCAATCAGCCCCAGCATTTT. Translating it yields CAWSVSSSNQPQHF.